The 4 T cell receptor beta chains in this list originate from one sample, sequenced in a study of blood T cell repertoires in COVID-19. Sequencing used immunoSEQ multiplex PCR; TCRdb keeps in-frame clones, though not all of them. The table shows approximately 200,000 clones, with around nine tenths occurring only once. Material for sequencing was PBMCs or T cells enriched from blood (not recorded which). The receptors stem from a woman aged 25 to 39 who had been exposed to COVID-19.

V gene TRBV5-1 combines with J gene TRBJ1-1; TRBD1 agrees at 9 bases. CDR1 and CDR2 from the germline V gene are SGHRS and YFSETQ. Trimming removed 7 bases from V and 4 bases from J; junction bases left unmatched: 8. This CDR3 is 14 amino acids long. This CDR3 is CASAATGGITEAFF. The CDR3 coding sequence is TGCGCCAGCGCTGCGACAGGGGGGATCACTGAAGCTTTCTTT.

The CDR3 region has the DNA TGTGCCAGTAGTATACCCCAGGGGGCGGGCCCAGATACGCAGTATTTT. Translation: CASSIPQGAGPDTQYF. The V call is TRBV19, the J call TRBJ2-3, with 8 bases matching TRBD1. The CDR3 is 16 residues long. Germline assignment: CDR1 LNHDA and CDR2 SQIVND (reference sequence). V was clipped by 2 bases and J by 4 bases; unmatched bases: 8.

The chain links TRBV7-8 to TRBJ1-2; the match to TRBD1 covers 11 bases. CDR1 and CDR2 (germline): SGHVS, FQNEAQ. The ends lost 5 bases at V and 7 bases at J; junction bases unmatched: 6. This CDR3 comprises 14 residues. The CDR3 sequence is CASSRGQGASGYTF. The DNA for the CDR3 is TGTGCCAGCAGCCGTGGACAGGGGGCAAGTGGCTACACCTTC. Full variable domain (missing parts from reference TRBV7-8 and TRBJ1-2): GAGVSQSPRYKVAKRGQDVALRCDPISGHVSLFWYQQALGQGPEFLTYFQNEAQLDKSGLPSDRFFAERPEGSVSTLKIQRTQQEDSAVYLCASSRGQGASGYTFGSGTRLTVV.

The chain recombines TRBV9 with TRBJ1-3; 7 nucleotides line up with TRBD1. Germline lookup yields CDR1 SGDLS and CDR2 YYNGEE. The CDR3 is 15 residues long. With 3 bases clipped from V and 4 bases from J, the junction kept 7 bases outside the gene matches. CDR3 nucleotides: TGTGCCAGCAGCGGGGGTGCGACAGGGGGAAACACCATATATTTT. Its translation: CASSGGATGGNTIYF.